A single TCR beta chain is shown here with its context. In its sample, this clonotype was seen many times. This receptor's antigen is unknown. Base qualities are not recorded, but no much larger clone differs from it by a single base. The data belong to a study of T cells in Graves' hyperthyroidism and ophthalmopathy (dated by TCRdb to the late 2010s). Regarding the complete study: Peripheral blood samples were taken at the time of initial diagnosis, prior to any treatment. The 75 to 100 discovery patients were divided at random into training and test sets in a 7:3 ratio. After sampling, hyperthyroidism patients received methimazole starting at 30 mg daily, and ophthalmopathy patients received high-dose intravenous methylprednisolone. According to the paper, TCR Vbeta CDR3 sequencing was carried out on around 140 peripheral blood samples, which came from 40 to 45 ophthalmopathy, 80 or so hyperthyroidism and approximately 17 progressor patients. In roughly six Graves' hyperthyroidism patients, the study also compared T-cell repertoires from thyroid tissue with T-cell repertoires from blood. TCR V-J signatures able to tell the groups apart were searched for in a discovery cohort of 100 patients, of whom about 40 had Graves' ophthalmopathy and about 60 had stable Graves' hyperthyroidism. Whether ophthalmopathy could be predicted prospectively was tested in an independent validation cohort made up of 18 hyperthyroidism patients plus 17 patients who later progressed to ophthalmopathy. General findings and caveats noted by the study authors: In validation, the model predicted progression to ophthalmopathy with approximately 71% sensitivity and approximately 78% specificity, a median of 6.5 months before onset. Ophthalmopathy was separated from stable hyperthyroidism by a 13 V-J signature model, with 85% to 90% sensitivity and 81% to 82% specificity obtained in cross-validation and 80%/75% obtained in testing. No statistical method was used to set the sample size in advance, and investigators knew the group allocation. Most expanded thyroid clonotypes (frequency above 0.001) were also found in blood, which suggests that blood repertoires may mirror thyroid immune responses.

TCR beta CDR3 regions were amplified from RNA transcripts. The first round of RT-PCR for the TCR CDR3 was performed with the HTBI primer set and the Qiagen OneStep RT-PCR kit. Libraries were constructed in a second round of multiplex PCR, after which size selection and purification were carried out. The libraries were sequenced on an Illumina HiSeq2000 using paired-end 100 bp reads. Turning to the authors' computational methods: Raw data were processed with SOAPnuke, discarding reads with adapters, uncalled bases, mean Phred below 15, or no exact constant-primer or identifier match. COPE v1.2.5 was used to merge the high-quality paired reads, and each unique nucleotide sequence was defined as a clonotype. Clonotypes were aligned to IMGT TRBV, TRBD and TRBJ reference segments using MiTCR v1.1. The analysis was restricted to V-J combinations with a frequency above 0.0001, which together covered 99% to 99.2% of the repertoires. The TCS score was defined as the ratio of F50 (clonal expansion) to E x V (chaos), calculated using BLOSUM62-based TCRdist between CDR3 peptides within each V-J. Welch's t-statistics and random forest reduced several hundred V-J features to 13, which were used in a naive Bayes classifier (R e1071). TCRdb reanalyzed the raw reads on its own, using fastp at Q25 for trimming and MiXCR for clone calling, and kept in-frame beta chains. CDR3 protein sequences are deduplicated, and each keeps its most common genes and DNA. TCRdb's processing, not the authors', yielded these V and J calls. A total of about 510,000 distinct CDR3 sequences appear in this sample, 12% to 15% of them only once. The ten largest clonotypes hold roughly 13% of the sample.

Graves' hyperthyroidism was defined as stable when no progression to ophthalmopathy occurred over 18 months of follow-up. Hyperthyroidism patients were newly diagnosed, with disease duration under 2 months, and aged 18 to 65 years. Exclusion was applied to patients with uncontrolled infections, other autoimmune diseases, pregnancy or lactation. Clinical symptoms, serum thyroxine and TRAb, thyroid ultrasound, and orbital computed tomography formed the basis for the diagnoses. PBMCs were separated from roughly 9.6 ml of fresh peripheral blood using Ficoll-Paque density gradient centrifugation. Total RNA was extracted with Trizol reagent, and quality was checked on an Agilent 2100 Bioanalyzer. Taken from the germline V gene, the CDR1 and CDR2 loops are SGHVS and FNYEAQ. A distance of 8 bases separates the germline ends of V and J, which lose 2 bases and 7 bases respectively. The CDR3 starts with the cysteine, ends with the phenylalanine, and has 13 residues. Solely the CDR3 DNA is kept, with 39 bases framed from the first base.

The chain is made from TRBV7-6 and TRBJ2-2, with the D segment identity uncertain. The specimen sequenced was blood. This clonotype was sampled from a woman aged 40 to 50 with Graves' hyperthyroidism. DNA sequence: TGTGCCAGCAGCTTATCCAGACACGGGGAGCTGTTTTTT. This is translated as CASSLSRHGELFF.